This T cell receptor (beta chain) was identified in a study of cytomegalovirus exposure and HLA in healthy donors. In this sample, this clone turned up once. No antigen is known for it. Findings and caveats of the study: The classifier, whose performance was assessed in both the original and validation cohorts, reportedly diagnosed cytomegalovirus status with high specificity and sensitivity. Association of 15,000 to 20,000 TCR beta sequences with HLA alleles was found at 0.05 false discovery rate in a later analysis. According to a later analysis, most TCR beta chains associated with CMV appeared HLA-restricted. The study listed roughly 160 cytomegalovirus-associated TCR beta chains.

Primers for the PCR totalled 60 Vbeta and 13 Jbeta. Profiled with immunoSEQ multiplex PCR; TCRdb holds only in-frame clones, not every one. The sample carries around 150,000 clones, more than 75% recorded once. The V gene lost 3 bases and the J gene lost 7 bases, with 16 bases spanning the gap. Germline V CDR1 and CDR2: SGHDT, YYEEEE. The CDR3 extends over 15 amino acids. The receptor was derived from a man aged 18 to 29 in good health and CMV-seropositive. The chain is built from TRBV5-6 and TRBJ1-4; tentatively, D is TRBD1 (5 bases). Sequenced input: PBMCs. CDR3 in amino acids: CASSSSGGMIEKLFF. The CDR3 DNA is TGTGCCAGCAGCTCCTCGGGGGGGATGATTGAAAAACTGTTTTTT.